This T cell receptor beta chain originates from a study of OX40 agonist ivuxolimab in advanced cancers. Study context: Dose-escalation patients suffered from hepatocellular carcinoma, melanoma, renal cell or head and neck cancer.

Trimming cost V 1 base and J 5 bases, with 8 bases left between them. Germline CDR1 reads SEHNR; CDR2 reads FQNEAQ (reference sequence). The CDR3 is made up of 13 amino acids. In regard to this clone: The target antigen is unknown.

General study findings and limits: Low normalized T-cell clonal expansion was additionally recorded for some nonresponders.

Sequencing used immunoSEQ multiplex PCR; TCRdb keeps in-frame clones, though not all of them. Of roughly 42,000 clones in the sample, around 90% are singletons; the top ten hold roughly 15%. This chain links TRBV7-9 with TRBJ1-1; a weak D match, TRBD1 (5 bases). The sample here was CD4+ or CD8+ T cells sorted from blood, taken in a trial of the OX40 agonist ivuxolimab. This TCR was sampled from an adult with an advanced solid tumor such as melanoma, head and neck, liver or kidney cancer. This CDR3 is CASSLGGGTEAFF. The CDR3 bases are TGTGCCAGCAGCTTAGGGGGCGGTACTGAAGCTTTCTTT.